A selection of T cell receptor beta chains follows, all from one sample in a study of OX40 agonist ivuxolimab in advanced cancers. Repertoires were generated with immunoSEQ multiplex PCR, while TCRdb's copy carries only in-frame clones and drops some. The sample has nearly 80,000 clones, approximately 94% seen once. The input for sequencing was CD4+ or CD8+ T cells sorted from blood, taken in a trial of the OX40 agonist ivuxolimab. The receptors shown here come from an adult with an advanced solid tumor such as melanoma, head and neck, liver or kidney cancer. The CDR3 runs from the conserved cysteine through the conserved F or W. Fields, in order: V gene, clone size, D gene, J gene, CDR3 protein, CDR3 DNA. The D gene is left open where the match is weak. The size entry is marked missing in some rows and otherwise reads once, few, many or a size class.

v_gene: TRBV30; abundance: .; d_gene: .; j_gene: TRBJ1-3; CDR3aa: CAWVGTGNTIYF; CDR3nt: TGTGCCTGGGTAGGGACTGGAAACACCATATATTTT
v_gene: TRBV7-8; abundance: few; d_gene: .; j_gene: TRBJ2-1; CDR3aa: CASSLGGKNEQFF; CDR3nt: TGTGCCAGCAGCTTAGGGGGAAAAAATGAGCAGTTCTTC
v_gene: TRBV10-1; abundance: once; d_gene: .; j_gene: TRBJ2-2; CDR3aa: CASSESKVRKNGELFF; CDR3nt: TGCGCCAGCAGTGAGTCAAAGGTCAGGAAGAACGGGGAGCTGTTTTTT
v_gene: TRBV6-1; abundance: .; d_gene: .; j_gene: TRBJ2-2; CDR3aa: CASSEDQNTGELFF; CDR3nt: TGTGCCAGCAGTGAGGACCAGAACACCGGGGAGCTGTTTTTT
v_gene: TRBV7-8; abundance: .; d_gene: TRBD2; j_gene: TRBJ2-5; CDR3aa: CASTFNGGGEETQYF; CDR3nt: TGTGCCAGCACCTTTAACGGGGGGGGAGAAGAGACCCAGTACTTC
v_gene: TRBV18; abundance: .; d_gene: .; j_gene: TRBJ2-2; CDR3aa: CASSRADSYLDSNTGELFF; CDR3nt: TGTGCCAGCTCACGAGCGGACAGCTACCTAGATTCTAACACCGGGGAGCTGTTTTTT
v_gene: TRBV23-1; abundance: .; d_gene: TRBD1; j_gene: TRBJ1-6; CDR3aa: CASSQPDRGDVTLHF; CDR3nt: TGCGCCAGCAGTCAACCGGACAGGGGGGACGTTACCCTCCACTTT
v_gene: TRBV28; abundance: .; d_gene: .; j_gene: TRBJ1-1; CDR3aa: CASSLVTDTEAFF; CDR3nt: TGTGCCAGCAGTTTGGTTACGGACACTGAAGCTTTCTTT
v_gene: TRBV7-8; abundance: .; d_gene: TRBD2; j_gene: TRBJ2-1; CDR3aa: CASSPLLGTSGDNEQFF; CDR3nt: TGTGCCAGCAGCCCCCTACTGGGGACTAGCGGAGACAATGAGCAGTTCTTC
v_gene: TRBV4-2; abundance: .; d_gene: TRBD2; j_gene: TRBJ2-7; CDR3aa: CASSQDRFLAVTYEQYF; CDR3nt: TGTGCCAGCAGCCAAGATCGTTTCCTAGCGGTTACCTACGAGCAGTACTTC
v_gene: TRBV19; abundance: .; d_gene: .; j_gene: TRBJ2-2; CDR3aa: CASSMFRANTGELFF; CDR3nt: TGTGCCAGTAGTATGTTCAGGGCGAACACCGGGGAGCTGTTTTTT
v_gene: TRBV19; abundance: once; d_gene: .; j_gene: TRBJ2-1; CDR3aa: CASSISRNIGNEQFF; CDR3nt: TGTGCCAGTAGTATCTCAAGGAATATCGGCAATGAGCAGTTCTTC
v_gene: TRBV5-6; abundance: .; d_gene: .; j_gene: TRBJ2-3; CDR3aa: CASSLQDGDTDTQYF; CDR3nt: TGTGCCAGCAGCTTACAGGATGGGGACACAGATACGCAGTATTTT
v_gene: TRBV9; abundance: .; d_gene: .; j_gene: TRBJ2-5; CDR3aa: CASSRGVGSAVQETQYF; CDR3nt: TGTGCCAGCAGCCGCGGGGTGGGGTCGGCCGTCCAAGAGACCCAGTACTTC
v_gene: TRBV5-6; abundance: once; d_gene: .; j_gene: TRBJ2-3; CDR3aa: CASSLVNSQTSTDTQYF; CDR3nt: TGTGCCAGCAGCTTGGTTAACAGCCAGACTAGCACAGATACGCAGTATTTT
v_gene: TRBV15; abundance: .; d_gene: .; j_gene: TRBJ2-1; CDR3aa: CATSRDAGTVYNEQFF; CDR3nt: TGTGCCACCAGCAGAGATGCCGGGACTGTTTACAATGAGCAGTTCTTC
v_gene: TRBV6-1; abundance: .; d_gene: TRBD1; j_gene: TRBJ1-5; CDR3aa: CASSVDRYGQPQHF; CDR3nt: TGTGCCAGCAGTGTGGACAGGTACGGTCAGCCCCAGCATTTT
v_gene: TRBV18; abundance: .; d_gene: TRBD2; j_gene: TRBJ2-7; CDR3aa: CASSSSGGLSYEQYF; CDR3nt: TGTGCCAGCTCCTCTAGCGGGGGGCTCTCCTACGAGCAGTACTTC
v_gene: TRBV5-6; abundance: .; d_gene: .; j_gene: TRBJ2-7; CDR3aa: CASSSLDGTPPYEQYF; CDR3nt: TGTGCCAGCAGCAGTCTTGATGGGACCCCTCCCTACGAGCAGTACTTC
v_gene: TRBV5-6; abundance: .; d_gene: .; j_gene: TRBJ2-7; CDR3aa: CASSSSYEQYF; CDR3nt: TGTGCCAGCAGCTCCTCATACGAGCAGTACTTC
v_gene: TRBV30; abundance: .; d_gene: .; j_gene: TRBJ1-1; CDR3aa: CAWEDSPNTEAFF; CDR3nt: TGTGCCTGGGAGGACAGCCCGAACACTGAAGCTTTCTTT
v_gene: TRBV28; abundance: .; d_gene: TRBD1; j_gene: TRBJ2-7; CDR3aa: CASSLGTGRLEQYF; CDR3nt: TGTGCCAGCAGTTTAGGGACAGGGAGATTAGAGCAGTACTTC
v_gene: TRBV7-9; abundance: .; d_gene: TRBD1; j_gene: TRBJ1-1; CDR3aa: CASSLPGQANTEAFF; CDR3nt: TGTGCCAGCAGCCTTCCGGGACAGGCGAACACTGAAGCTTTCTTT
v_gene: TRBV7-8; abundance: .; d_gene: .; j_gene: TRBJ1-4; CDR3aa: CASSFEATNEKLFF; CDR3nt: TGTGCCAGCAGCTTCGAAGCAACTAATGAAAAACTGTTTTTT
v_gene: TRBV5-4; abundance: .; d_gene: .; j_gene: TRBJ1-2; CDR3aa: CASSLSTGNYGYTF; CDR3nt: TGTGCCAGCAGCTTGTCGACCGGCAACTATGGCTACACCTTC
v_gene: TRBV7-3; abundance: .; d_gene: .; j_gene: TRBJ2-7; CDR3aa: CASSLMSSDAYEQYF; CDR3nt: TGTGCCAGCAGCTTAATGTCTAGCGACGCCTACGAGCAGTACTTC
v_gene: TRBV6-4; abundance: .; d_gene: TRBD1; j_gene: TRBJ1-2; CDR3aa: CASSPGQAAGGYTF; CDR3nt: TGTGCCAGCAGCCCCGGACAGGCCGCAGGGGGCTACACCTTC
v_gene: TRBV4-3; abundance: .; d_gene: TRBD1; j_gene: TRBJ2-7; CDR3aa: CASSQDWDSTYEQYF; CDR3nt: TGCGCCAGCAGCCAAGATTGGGACAGCACCTACGAGCAGTACTTC
v_gene: TRBV28; abundance: once; d_gene: .; j_gene: TRBJ2-4; CDR3aa: CASSLLTPAKNIQYF; CDR3nt: TGTGCCAGCAGTCTGCTTACCCCAGCCAAAAACATTCAGTACTTC
v_gene: TRBV19; abundance: .; d_gene: .; j_gene: TRBJ1-1; CDR3aa: CASSIVRVGGEAFF; CDR3nt: TGTGCCAGTAGTATAGTCAGGGTAGGAGGTGAAGCTTTCTTT
v_gene: TRBV28; abundance: .; d_gene: TRBD2; j_gene: TRBJ2-2; CDR3aa: CASRTLETSVAGELFF; CDR3nt: TGTGCCAGCAGGACCTTGGAGACTAGCGTCGCCGGGGAGCTGTTTTTT
v_gene: TRBV5-6; abundance: .; d_gene: TRBD2; j_gene: TRBJ2-3; CDR3aa: CASSPRTSGRDTQYF; CDR3nt: TGTGCCAGCAGCCCGCGGACTAGCGGGAGAGATACGCAGTATTTT
v_gene: TRBV27; abundance: few; d_gene: .; j_gene: TRBJ1-6; CDR3aa: CASSLGTLNSPLHF; CDR3nt: TGTGCCAGCAGTCTCGGGACGCTAAATTCACCCCTCCACTTT
v_gene: TRBV7-9; abundance: .; d_gene: .; j_gene: TRBJ2-7; CDR3aa: CASSRISYEQYF; CDR3nt: TGTGCCAGCAGCCGAATCAGCTACGAGCAGTACTTC
v_gene: TRBV14; abundance: .; d_gene: TRBD1; j_gene: TRBJ1-4; CDR3aa: CASSLGQGSGWRLFF; CDR3nt: TGTGCCAGCAGCCTAGGACAGGGAAGCGGTTGGAGGCTGTTTTTT
v_gene: TRBV2; abundance: once; d_gene: .; j_gene: TRBJ2-1; CDR3aa: CASSHIVGYNEQFF; CDR3nt: TGTGCCAGCAGCCACATAGTTGGATACAATGAGCAGTTCTTC
v_gene: TRBV7-2; abundance: .; d_gene: .; j_gene: TRBJ1-2; CDR3aa: CAEGRAGGYTF; CDR3nt: TGTGCTGAGGGCAGGGCCGGTGGCTACACCTTC
v_gene: TRBV11-2; abundance: .; d_gene: .; j_gene: TRBJ1-1; CDR3aa: CASSYDMNTEAFF; CDR3nt: TGTGCCAGCAGCTATGACATGAACACTGAAGCTTTCTTT
v_gene: TRBV9; abundance: .; d_gene: TRBD2; j_gene: TRBJ2-2; CDR3aa: CASSVARSGDTGELFF; CDR3nt: TGTGCCAGCAGCGTAGCCAGGAGCGGGGACACCGGGGAGCTGTTTTTT
v_gene: TRBV28; abundance: .; d_gene: .; j_gene: TRBJ2-7; CDR3aa: CASSFSTEQYF; CDR3nt: TGTGCCAGCAGTTTTTCCACTGAGCAGTACTTC
v_gene: TRBV7-2; abundance: .; d_gene: .; j_gene: TRBJ2-7; CDR3aa: CASSLEVEVVYEQYF; CDR3nt: TGTGCCAGCAGCTTAGAGGTCGAAGTGGTCTACGAGCAGTACTTC
v_gene: TRBV19; abundance: .; d_gene: TRBD1; j_gene: TRBJ2-7; CDR3aa: CASSMGTGGMYEQYF; CDR3nt: TGTGCCAGTAGTATGGGGACAGGGGGCATGTACGAGCAGTACTTC
v_gene: TRBV15; abundance: .; d_gene: .; j_gene: TRBJ2-5; CDR3aa: CATSRGASAHQETQYF; CDR3nt: TGTGCCACCAGCCGGGGGGCTAGCGCTCACCAAGAGACCCAGTACTTC
v_gene: TRBV27; abundance: .; d_gene: .; j_gene: TRBJ1-2; CDR3aa: CASTTGGINGYTF; CDR3nt: TGTGCCAGCACGACCGGGGGGATCAACGGCTACACCTTC
v_gene: TRBV28; abundance: .; d_gene: .; j_gene: TRBJ1-3; CDR3aa: CASSSWDSGNTIYF; CDR3nt: TGTGCCAGCAGCTCTTGGGACTCTGGAAACACCATATATTTT
v_gene: TRBV4-1; abundance: .; d_gene: TRBD1; j_gene: TRBJ2-2; CDR3aa: CASSQDKKDRAPNTGELFF; CDR3nt: TGCGCCAGCAGCCAAGATAAGAAGGACAGGGCACCGAACACCGGGGAGCTGTTTTTT
v_gene: TRBV7-9; abundance: .; d_gene: TRBD2; j_gene: TRBJ2-1; CDR3aa: CASGTTLAGGPHNEQFF; CDR3nt: TGTGCCAGCGGAACCACTTTAGCGGGAGGGCCACACAATGAGCAGTTCTTC